These 10 T cell receptor beta chains share one sample of origin, sequenced in a study of shared clonotypes between healthy human individuals. The data were produced by immunoSEQ multiplex PCR, yet TCRdb's version contains in-frame clones alone and is incomplete. This table has about 2.2 million clones, 93% appearing once. CD8 cells regarded as naive lacked CD45RO, were positively chosen for CCR7, and omitted terminally differentiated effector memory CD45RA+ cells. Sample: naive CD8+ T cells from PBMCs. The receptors stem from a man aged 18 to 29 in good health. Some clones in this sample may be carry-over from other donors' samples.

The genes are TRBV29-1 and TRBJ2-1; 7 bases line up with TRBD2. Per germline, CDR1 SQVTM and CDR2 ANQGSEA. V dropped 7 bases and J dropped 0; count of bases not matched to a gene: 12. The CDR3 runs 16 residues. CDR3 DNA: TGCAGCGGGCTGGGGATGGGCGGGAGCTCCTACAATGAGCAGTTCTTC. It codes for CSGLGMGGSSYNEQFF.

J is TRBJ1-1 and V is TRBV27; D call uncertain. Germline assignment: CDR1 MNHEY and CDR2 SMNVEV (reference sequence). This CDR3 comprises 11 residues. V was shortened by 5 bases and J by 7 bases, with 8 bases between the two germline ends. CDR3 coding DNA: TGTGCCAGCAGTGGAGGGAGTGAAGCTTTCTTT. Its translation: CASSGGSEAFF.

This sequence joins TRBV27 and TRBJ2-3; D is unresolved. The CDR3 is 14 residues long. From germline, CDR1 is MNHEY and CDR2 SMNVEV (reference sequence). The ends were cut back, 2 bases at V and 6 bases at J, with 12 bases in the middle. The DNA for the CDR3 is TGTGCCAGCAGTTTAAAGGTGTTTGAGGATACGCAGTATTTT. It specifies CASSLKVFEDTQYF.

Points on this clone: Other DNA sequences in this specimen translate into the identical CDR3. This rearrangement joins TRBV9 to TRBJ1-5; D unresolved. V lost 0 bases to trimming and J lost 2 bases, with 3 bases between them. Germline values: CDR1 SGDLS, CDR2 YYNGEE. The CDR3 has 13 residues. CDR3 sequence reads: CASSVDGNQPQHF. The CDR3 DNA is TGTGCCAGCAGCGTAGATGGCAATCAGCCCCAGCATTTT.

The V gene is TRBV11-2, the J gene TRBJ2-7; no clear D gene. This CDR3 region has 15 residues. The germline V gene has CDR1 SGHAT and CDR2 FQNNGV. Trimming cost V 5 bases and J 5 bases, with 19 bases left between them. The CDR3 DNA sequence: TGTGCCAGCAGCCCGGAGACCTCGTTGTTCGACGAGCAGTACTTC. It yields the protein CASSPETSLFDEQYF.

The V and J genes are TRBV11-2 and TRBJ2-3; 9 bases fit TRBD1. The CDR3 contains 15 residues. With 5 bases clipped from V and 2 bases from J, the junction kept 5 bases outside the gene matches. CDR1 and CDR2 (germline): SGHAT, FQNNGV. The CDR3 DNA reads as TGTGCCAGCAGCCTGGGACAGGGTAACACAGATACGCAGTATTTT. It is translated as CASSLGQGNTDTQYF.

The chain couples TRBV6-6 to TRBJ2-7; unclear D gene. V was pared by 4 bases and J by 3 bases, with 13 bases between. Germline V gene sequence: CDR1 MNHNY, CDR2 SVGAGI (reference sequence). This CDR3 contains 14 residues. The CDR3 protein is CASSSAHLDYEQYF. CDR3 DNA: TGTGCCAGCAGTTCTGCCCACTTGGACTACGAGCAGTACTTC.

This clone was detected only a few times. The chain recombines TRBV10-3 with TRBJ1-1; 8 bases are a match to TRBD1. The CDR3 has 14 amino acids. The V segment lost 10 bases and the J segment 3 bases; nucleotides outside the gene matches: 10. The V gene's germline CDR1 is ENHRY and CDR2 SYGVKD. CDR3 in amino acids: CATSETGGYTEAFF. CDR3 DNA sequence: TGTGCCACCTCTGAAACAGGGGGTTACACTGAAGCTTTCTTT.

V is TRBV28 and J is TRBJ2-7; 13 nucleotides agree with TRBD2. From germline, CDR1 is MDHEN and CDR2 SYDVKM. Germline trimming cut 5 bases from V and 4 bases from J; bases unmatched to any gene: 5. This CDR3 is 15 amino acids long. The CDR3 is CASSKLAGGLYEQYF. As DNA, the CDR3 is TGTGCCAGCAGTAAACTAGCGGGAGGGCTGTACGAGCAGTACTTC. The variable domain in full, with the rest retrieved from reference TRBV28 and TRBJ2-7, is DVKVTQSSRYLVKRTGEKVFLECVQDMDHENMFWYRQDPGLGLRLIYFSYDVKMKEKGDIPEGYSVSREKKERFSLILESASTNQTSMYLCASSKLAGGLYEQYFGPGTRLTVT.

This clone has just one count. The junction and the germline gene differ at one end; a read error may be behind it. This chain links TRBV4-1 with TRBJ1-5, with a weak D call TRBD1 (5 bases). From germline, CDR1 is MGHRA and CDR2 YSYEKL. CDR3 size: 15 residues. In DNA form, the CDR3 reads TGCGCCAGCAGACAAGAAGGAGAGGGGTATCAGCCCCAGCATTTT. Translating gives CASRQEGEGYQPQHF.